The 2 T cell receptor beta chains in this list originate from one sample, sequenced in a study of blood T cell repertoires in COVID-19. The protocol was immunoSEQ multiplex PCR, while the TCRdb copy is restricted to in-frame clones and leaves out a portion. The sample has 50,000 to 70,000 clones, more than 75% seen once. Sequenced input: peripheral blood. The receptor set was obtained from a man in his 60s with active or convalescent COVID-19.

The chain combines TRBV7-6 with TRBJ2-2; the match to TRBD1 covers 9 bases. The CDR3 loop spans 17 amino acids. J was trimmed by 5 bases and V by 6 bases; bases with no gene match: 13. In germline, CDR1 is SGHVS, CDR2 FNYEAQ. CDR3 nucleotide sequence: TGTGCCAGCAGGCCCCGGGGGGACAGGGTGTCGACCGGGGAGCTGTTTTTT. This sequence encodes CASRPRGDRVSTGELFF.

This sequence joins TRBV6-1 and TRBJ1-6; TRBD1 is a possible D gene (5 bases). Trimming removed 3 bases from V and 8 bases from J, with 14 bases in between. Germline V gene sequence: CDR1 MNHNS, CDR2 SASEGT. The CDR3 is 15 amino acids. CDR3 in DNA: TGTGCCAGCAGTGAGGGAGGATTGGGACATTCACCCCTCCACTTT. Residues: CASSEGGLGHSPLHF.